Reported below is one TCR beta chain. Its antigen is currently unknown. These data are taken from a study of vaccination effects on CD4 cells after COVID-19. Across the whole study: Among convalescent patients, two provided samples 16 days and one week before vaccination. Study findings and constraints: Marked clonal contraction was seen late after vaccination (in both infection- and vaccine-induced clones).

Profiling relied on immunoSEQ multiplex PCR, and the TCRdb table lists in-frame clones only, not all of them. The sample carries about 45,000 clones, roughly 75% recorded once. Before sequencing, viral peptide pools were used by the ViraFEST assay to expand antigen-specific CD4+ T cells. Isolating CD4+ T cells followed approximately nine days of culture. PCR showed that the person got SARS-CoV-2 infection at some point between March and December 2020. Each well held about 2 million PBMC cultured with around 9.7 ug/ml peptides and approximately 11 IU/ml IL-2. Each culture had half its medium swapped for IL-2 medium on days 3 and 7. The junction had 10 bases not matched to a gene; V was cut back by 5 bases and J by 8 bases. The CDR3 is 14 amino acids. CDR1 is ENHRY, CDR2 SYGVKD, per germline.

This clonotype was sampled from a human donor who had a prior SARS-CoV-2 infection. This material consisted of CD4+ T cells from PBMCs cultured with a peptide pool, taken before COVID-19 vaccination. The chain joins TRBV10-3 to TRBJ1-1; 8 bases are shared with TRBD1. The CDR3 region is CAISSHRDRKEAFF. The CDR3 DNA reads as TGTGCCATCAGTTCTCACCGGGACAGGAAAGAAGCTTTCTTT.